The 16 T cell receptor beta chains given below trace back to one sample, sequenced in a study of blood T cell repertoires in COVID-19. The repertoire was sequenced with immunoSEQ multiplex PCR; TCRdb's copy has only in-frame clones and lacks some. The table includes around 270,000 clones, 75% to 90% detected once. The sample consisted of PBMCs or T cells enriched from blood (not recorded which). Every receptor here comes from a woman aged 40-49 years who had been exposed to COVID-19.

The gene calls are TRBV7-6 and TRBJ2-2; TRBD2 matches at 9 bases. This CDR3 is built from 18 residues. V shed 3 bases and J 1 base; nucleotides not matched to a gene: 9. The germline gives CDR1 SGHVS, CDR2 FNYEAQ. CDR3 amino acids: CASSFGGRARGNTGELFF. The CDR3 DNA reads as TGTGCCAGCAGCTTCGGCGGGAGGGCCCGGGGGAACACCGGGGAGCTGTTTTTT.

This chain connects TRBV28 to TRBJ1-4, with 8 bases lining up with TRBD1. Trimming removed 4 bases from V and 7 bases from J; junction bases left unmatched: 8. This CDR3 is 15 amino acids long. CDR1 is MDHEN and CDR2 is SYDVKM in the germline V gene. CDR3 bases: TGTGCCAGCAGTTCGCAAACAGGGGGGGTTGAAAAACTGTTTTTT. Protein product: CASSSQTGGVEKLFF.

The table lists this clone with a count of one. V gene TRBV7-2 combines with J gene TRBJ2-1; weak D call: TRBD2 (6 bases). V was clipped by 3 bases and J by 0 bases, with 9 bases between them. Germline assignment: CDR1 SGHTA and CDR2 FQGNSA. There are 15 residues in the CDR3. In DNA form, the CDR3 reads TGTGCCAGCAGCTTCAGCGGGTACTCCTACAATGAGCAGTTCTTC. It translates to CASSFSGYSYNEQFF.

This chain connects TRBV13 to TRBJ2-3, with 10 positions matching TRBD2. Trimming removed 9 bases from V and 7 bases from J; junction bases left unmatched: 7. The CDR3 spans 13 residues. Germline V gene lookup returns CDR1 PRHDT and CDR2 FYEKMQ (reference sequence). The CDR3 DNA follows: TGTGCCAGTAGAATAGCGGGGGGACATACGCAGTATTTT. Its protein product is CASRIAGGHTQYF.

The chain has TRBV4-2 and TRBJ2-5, with D possibly matching TRBD1 (6 bases). V was trimmed by 1 base and J by 4 bases, leaving 10 bases between them. CDR3 length: 14 residues. CDR1 and CDR2 (germline): LGHNA, YNFKEQ. The CDR3 region has the DNA TGTGCCAGCAGCCAAGGGACAGTCGGAGAGACCCAGTACTTC. The encoded protein is CASSQGTVGETQYF.

This chain joins TRBV21-1 and TRBJ2-1; the D segment call TRBD1 is taken from the table without a DNA check. TRBV21-1 is labeled a pseudogene. The CDR3 runs 16 residues. The CDR3 nucleotides are TGTGCCACTCTATCCAGGCAAGCGCAAAAGGGGAATGAGCAGTTCTTC. As protein: CATLSRQAQKGNEQFF.

This clone was observed a few times. The chain uses TRBV18 and TRBJ1-3; D is ambiguous. The CDR3 contains 16 residues. Trimming cost V 2 bases and J 2 bases, with 13 bases left between them. Germline V gene lookup returns CDR1 KGHSH and CDR2 LQKENI. In nucleotides, the CDR3 is TGTGCCAGCTCACCAGAGAGGGCTTTAGCTGGAAACACCATATATTTT. Its translation is CASSPERALAGNTIYF.

The genes are TRBV28 and TRBJ2-1; 13 bases map to TRBD2. Germline assignment: CDR1 MDHEN and CDR2 SYDVKM. The V gene end was trimmed by 6 bases and the J gene end by 2 bases; junction bases not matched to a gene: 4. CDR3 length equals 16 residues. CDR3 sequence: CASSTGLAGTYNEQFF. The CDR3 DNA is TGTGCCAGCAGCACGGGACTAGCGGGGACCTACAATGAGCAGTTCTTC.

J is TRBJ1-1 and V is TRBV3-1 (or the pseudogene TRBV3-2); D remains ambiguous. Trimming shortened V by 5 bases and J by 1 base, and 11 bases separated the two germline ends. This CDR3 contains 14 residues. Looked up from germline, CDR1 is LGHDT and CDR2 is YNNKEL (reference sequence). The CDR3 DNA is TGTGCCAGCAGCGACTATTCCCGGAACACTGAAGCTTTCTTT. It encodes CASSDYSRNTEAFF.

There are a few counts of this clone. The J gene is TRBJ2-1, the V gene TRBV3-1 (or the pseudogene TRBV3-2); perhaps TRBD2 as D (6 bases). CDR1 and CDR2 from the germline V gene are LGHDT and YNNKEL (reference sequence). The CDR3 runs 12 residues. V lost 1 base, J lost 8 bases, and 6 bases lay in between. DNA of the CDR3: TGTGCCAGCAGCCAAGCGGGGGATGAGCAGTTCTTC. Its translation is CASSQAGDEQFF.

J is TRBJ1-3 and V is TRBV4-2, with TRBD1 identical over 12 bases. V trimming: 2 bases; J trimming: 1 base; junction bases outside the gene matches: 9. Per germline, CDR1 LGHNA and CDR2 YNFKEQ. This CDR3 is built from 19 residues. The DNA of the CDR3 is TGTGCCAGCAGCCAACAGGCCGGGACAGGGGGCCTTTCTGGAAACACCATATATTTT. Translating gives CASSQQAGTGGLSGNTIYF.

The chain uses TRBV28 and TRBJ2-7; TRBD1 aligns across 9 bases. J lost 5 bases, V lost 8 bases, and 16 bases had no gene match. The CDR3 extends over 16 amino acids. Germline CDR1 MDHEN, CDR2 SYDVKM. The CDR3 here is CASRGIAGTGSHEQYF. CDR3 sequence (DNA): TGTGCCAGCCGTGGAATCGCCGGGACAGGGAGCCACGAGCAGTACTTC.

The chain has TRBV14 and TRBJ1-2; 8 bases map to TRBD1. There are 13 residues in the CDR3. The junction had 5 bases not matched to a gene; V was cut back by 3 bases and J by 8 bases. Germline V gene sequence: CDR1 SGHDN, CDR2 FVKESK. Here the CDR3 reads CASSQDRVGGYTF. The CDR3, as DNA: TGTGCCAGCAGCCAGGACAGGGTGGGCGGCTACACCTTC. The variable domain in full, with the rest retrieved from reference TRBV14 and TRBJ1-2, is EAGVTQFPSHSVIEKGQTVTLRCDPISGHDNLYWYRRVMGKEIKFLLHFVKESKQDESGMPNNRFLAERTGGTYSTLKVQPAELEDSGVYFCASSQDRVGGYTFGSGTRLTVV.

V usage is TRBV10-3 and J usage is TRBJ1-2; D is perhaps TRBD1 (6 bases). In germline, CDR1 is ENHRY, CDR2 SYGVKD. This CDR3 has 13 residues. Trimming removed 7 bases at V and 2 bases at J, with 11 bases between. In nucleotides, the CDR3 is TGTGCCATCAAGCCAGGGGCAAACTATGGCTACACCTTC. Protein sequence: CAIKPGANYGYTF.

V is TRBV4-1 and J is TRBJ1-2; 8 bases are shared with TRBD1. This CDR3 comprises 13 residues. From germline, CDR1 is MGHRA and CDR2 YSYEKL. The V segment lost 6 bases and the J segment 2 bases; nucleotides outside the gene matches: 2. For the CDR3, the DNA is TGCGCCAGCAGACGGACAGGGAACTATGGCTACACCTTC. Protein sequence: CASRRTGNYGYTF.

Points on this clone: Mismatch with germline at one junction end may stem from a read error. CDR3 loop: CASSFEGERINEQFF. The CDR3 DNA sequence: TGTGCCAGCAGCTTTGAGGGAGAGCGGATTAATGAGCAGTTCTTC. The genes are TRBV5-1 and TRBJ2-1, with D possibly being TRBD2 (5 bases). The CDR3 has 15 residues. The germline V gene encodes CDR1 SGHRS and CDR2 YFSETQ.